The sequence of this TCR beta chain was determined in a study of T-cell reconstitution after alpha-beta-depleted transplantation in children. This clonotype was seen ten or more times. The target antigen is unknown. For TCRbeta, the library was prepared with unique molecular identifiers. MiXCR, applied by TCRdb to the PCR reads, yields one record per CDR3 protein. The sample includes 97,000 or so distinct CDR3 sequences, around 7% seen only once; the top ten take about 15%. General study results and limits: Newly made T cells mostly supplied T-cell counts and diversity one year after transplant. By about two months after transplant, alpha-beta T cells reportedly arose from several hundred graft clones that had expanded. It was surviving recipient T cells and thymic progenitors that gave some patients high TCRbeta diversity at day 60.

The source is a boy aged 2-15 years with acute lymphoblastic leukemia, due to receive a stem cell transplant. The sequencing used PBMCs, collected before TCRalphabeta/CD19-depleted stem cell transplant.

For the CDR3, the DNA is TGTGCCAGCAGTTACTCAGGCCCGCCGCTGGTTTACGAGCAGTACTTC. Protein product: CASSYSGPPLVYEQYF. This chain uses TRBV6-5 with TRBJ2-7; D call uncertain. The CDR3 length is 16 residues. With 0 bases removed from V and 4 bases from J, the gap between germline ends came to 16 bases. Germline-derived CDR1 and CDR2 are MNHEY and SVGAGI.